The following is a TCR beta chain sequence with its context. Its antigen is unknown. Only in-frame clones appear in the TCRdb table, and some are missing; sequencing was by immunoSEQ multiplex PCR. The sample contains tens of thousands of clones, 95% of which appear only once. This sample is part of a study of cytomegalovirus exposure and HLA in healthy donors. Study-wide results and caveats: Whilst most TCR sequences proved rare, a subset of public TCRs occurred across many donors.

The CDR3 runs to 19 residues. Germline lookup yields CDR1 KGHSH and CDR2 LQKENI. Losses at the gene ends were 0 bases for V and 0 bases for J; bases not matched to a gene: 4. This sequence joins TRBV18 and TRBJ2-4, with TRBD2 matching 14 bases. Input material: PBMCs. The sequence came from a woman younger than 30 in good health and CMV-seronegative. The CDR3 region has the DNA TGTGCCAGCTCACCACCGGGACTAGCGGGAGCGCTAGCCAAAAACATTCAGTACTTC. This codes for CASSPPGLAGALAKNIQYF.